The 17 T cell receptor beta chains below come from one sample, sequenced in a study of PD-1 blockade in classical Hodgkin lymphoma. Documented time point: cycle 4 day 1 (C4D1), after six to seven weeks of nivolumab. Each and every patient relapsed after autologous stem cell transplantation, and patients got differing brentuximab vedotin exposure. The data were produced by immunoSEQ multiplex PCR, yet TCRdb's version contains in-frame clones alone and is incomplete. The top ten hold 10% of the sample, which has about 60,000 clones, 91% seen once. The source was peripheral blood mononuclear cells (PBMCs), collected before the fourth cycle of nivolumab. The receptors come from a human donor with classical Hodgkin lymphoma.

The genes are TRBV28 and TRBJ2-3, with 8 nucleotides matching TRBD1. Germline trimming cut 10 bases from V and 2 bases from J; bases unmatched to any gene: 8. This CDR3 has 14 amino acids. Germline assignment: CDR1 MDHEN and CDR2 SYDVKM. The chain's CDR3 is CATSRDRYTDTQYF. As DNA, the CDR3 is TGTGCCACGTCCCGGGACAGGTACACAGATACGCAGTATTTT.

The chain recombines TRBV10-2 with TRBJ1-1, with 9 nucleotides matching TRBD1. The germline V gene encodes CDR1 WSHSY and CDR2 SAAADI. J lost 1 base, V lost 6 bases, and 12 bases had no gene match. This CDR3 region has 17 residues. CDR3 sequence (DNA): TGCGCCAGCAGCGCGAGGGGGACAGGGCTACCGAACACTGAAGCTTTCTTT. Protein: CASSARGTGLPNTEAFF.

The chain uses TRBV7-2 and TRBJ2-1; 10 bases are shared with TRBD2. The trim removed 6 bases at V and 6 bases at J, leaving 2 bases unmatched. Germline V gene lookup returns CDR1 SGHTA and CDR2 FQGNSA. This CDR3 is 13 amino acids long. The CDR3 sequence: CASRLAGTNEQFF. The CDR3 DNA sequence: TGTGCCAGCAGACTAGCGGGGACCAATGAGCAGTTCTTC.

This clone occurred a few times. This chain joins TRBV7-2 and TRBJ1-6; D call uncertain. The V end lost 3 bases, the J end lost 7 bases, and 7 bases lay between the germline ends. This CDR3 spans 13 amino acids. Germline V gives CDR1 SGHTA, CDR2 FQGNSA. The CDR3 region is CASSFPPNSPLHF. CDR3 coding DNA: TGTGCCAGCAGCTTTCCGCCCAATTCACCCCTCCACTTT.

J is TRBJ2-5 and V is TRBV7-9; no clear D gene. The CDR3 is 15 residues long. V was clipped by 2 bases and J by 2 bases, with 12 bases between them. The germline gives CDR1 SEHNR, CDR2 FQNEAQ (reference sequence). CDR3 coding DNA: TGTGCCAGCAGCTTATCCCCTTGGGGACAAGAGACCCAGTACTTC. Its translation is CASSLSPWGQETQYF.

The gene calls are TRBV30 and TRBJ1-1; D unclear. CDR1 and CDR2 from the germline V gene are GTSNPN and SVGIG (reference sequence). The ends were cut back, 1 base at V and 1 base at J, with 10 bases in the middle. This CDR3 comprises 14 residues. As DNA, the CDR3 is TGTGCCTGGAGTGACCACCGTCCGAACACTGAAGCTTTCTTT. Its translation is CAWSDHRPNTEAFF.

The chain combines TRBV28 with TRBJ2-7; D not certain. Germline V gene sequence: CDR1 MDHEN, CDR2 SYDVKM. The CDR3 consists of 15 residues. V was cut by 4 bases and J by 2 bases, with 15 bases left in between. The CDR3 nucleotides read TGTGCCAGCAGTTCCCCTTCCAGCCAGGCCTACGAGCAGTACTTC. Protein: CASSSPSSQAYEQYF.

V and J are TRBV2 and TRBJ1-6; tentative D call: TRBD1 (5 bases). CDR1 and CDR2 from the germline V gene are SNHLY and FYNNEI. This CDR3 comprises 16 residues. Between the trimmed V and J ends, which lost 1 base and 7 bases, there was a span of 14 bases. CDR3 sequence reads: CASSEGGGRANSPLHF. In DNA, the CDR3 is TGTGCCAGCAGTGAAGGGGGCGGACGGGCCAATTCACCCCTCCACTTT.

The chain combines TRBV5-1 with TRBJ2-5, with D unclear. Per the germline V gene, CDR1 is SGHRS and CDR2 is YFSETQ. The germline V and J ends were trimmed by 7 bases and 0 bases, with 13 bases remaining between them. The CDR3 is 14 residues long. Here the CDR3 reads CASFELNNQETQYF. The CDR3 bases are TGCGCCAGCTTCGAACTGAACAACCAAGAGACCCAGTACTTC.

The V call is TRBV2, the J call TRBJ1-4; D unclear. CDR3 length: 15 residues. Looked up from germline, CDR1 is SNHLY and CDR2 is FYNNEI. V gave up 7 bases and J gave up 0 bases, with 12 bases separating them. This CDR3 is CASKGQGATNEKLFF. DNA of the CDR3: TGTGCCAGCAAGGGCCAAGGTGCAACTAATGAAAAACTGTTTTTT. Variable domain in full (rest from reference TRBV2 and TRBJ1-4): EPEVTQTPSHQVTQMGQEVILRCVPISNHLYFYWYRQILGQKVEFLVSFYNNEISEKSEIFDDQFSVERPDGSNFTLKIRSTKLEDSAMYFCASKGQGATNEKLFFGSGTQLSVL.

The rearrangement links TRBV6-6 to TRBJ1-1; D might be TRBD1 (5 bases). CDR1 is MNHNY, CDR2 SVGAGI, per germline (reference sequence). Trimming stripped 10 bases from V and 1 base from J, with 13 bases between. This CDR3 spans 13 amino acids. CDR3 coding DNA: TGTGCCACCCGCCGCGGGACGAACACTGAAGCTTTCTTT. It specifies CATRRGTNTEAFF.

The chain recombines TRBV30 with TRBJ2-7; 7 nucleotides align to TRBD2. The V gene's germline CDR1 is GTSNPN and CDR2 SVGIG (reference sequence). V trimming: 1 base; J trimming: 1 base; junction bases outside the gene matches: 1. CDR3 size: 13 residues. The chain's CDR3 is CAWSGGGSYEQYF. CDR3 DNA sequence: TGTGCCTGGAGTGGCGGGGGATCCTACGAGCAGTACTTC.

The genes are TRBV19 and TRBJ2-1; D is ambiguous. Trimming took off 3 bases at V and 0 bases at J, with 3 bases between the two ends. CDR3 length: 13 residues. Germline V gene sequence: CDR1 LNHDA, CDR2 SQIVND (reference sequence). The CDR3 is CASSIDSYNEQFF. The CDR3 DNA reads TGTGCCAGTAGTATTGACTCCTACAATGAGCAGTTCTTC.

This clone was detected only once. This chain links TRBV27 with TRBJ1-5; possibly TRBD1 for D (5 bases). V lost 8 bases and J 3 bases, leaving 20 bases between the germline ends. The length of the CDR3 is 16 residues. Germline CDR1 and CDR2: MNHEY and SMNVEV (reference sequence). CDR3 DNA: TGTGCCAGCCTTGGAGGGGCCCGGGACTCCAATCAGCCCCAGCATTTT. Translating gives CASLGGARDSNQPQHF.

The chain joins TRBV7-6 to TRBJ1-1, with TRBD1 identical over 8 bases. This CDR3 has 13 amino acids. CDR1 and CDR2 (germline): SGHVS, FNYEAQ. Trimming removed 4 bases from V and 7 bases from J; junction bases left unmatched: 5. The CDR3, as DNA: TGTGCCAGCAGCTCGCAGGGGGCTGTTGAAGCTTTCTTT. Protein sequence: CASSSQGAVEAFF.

This chain uses TRBV5-4 with TRBJ2-3, with TRBD2 identical over 12 bases. Trimming cost V 3 bases and J 1 base; bases outside gene matches: 3. The CDR3 runs 16 residues. Per the germline V gene, CDR1 is SGHNT and CDR2 is YYREEE (reference sequence). The CDR3 reads CASSSSGGAGTDTQYF. The CDR3 DNA reads as TGTGCCAGCAGCTCTAGCGGGGGGGCCGGCACAGATACGCAGTATTTT.

This chain links TRBV12-5 with TRBJ1-1; D is possibly TRBD1 (5 bases). There are 14 residues in the CDR3. Trimming stripped 1 base from V and 1 base from J, with 7 bases between. Germline CDR1 reads LGHNT; CDR2 reads FRNRAP. The CDR3 loop reads CASGLGGSNTEAFF. CDR3 DNA: TGTGCTAGTGGTTTGGGGGGGTCGAACACTGAAGCTTTCTTT.